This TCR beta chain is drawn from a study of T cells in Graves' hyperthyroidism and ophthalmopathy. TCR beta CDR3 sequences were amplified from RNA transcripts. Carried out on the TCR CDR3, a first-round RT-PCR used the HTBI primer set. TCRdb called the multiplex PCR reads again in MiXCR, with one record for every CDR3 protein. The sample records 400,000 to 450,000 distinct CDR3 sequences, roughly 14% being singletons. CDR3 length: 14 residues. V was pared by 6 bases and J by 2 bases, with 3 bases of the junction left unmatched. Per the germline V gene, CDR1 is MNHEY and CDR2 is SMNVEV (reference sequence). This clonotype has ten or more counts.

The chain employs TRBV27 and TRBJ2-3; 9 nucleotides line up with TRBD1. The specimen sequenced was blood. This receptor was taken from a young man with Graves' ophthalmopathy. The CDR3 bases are TGTGCCAGCAGGGGACAGGGTTACACAGATACGCAGTATTTT. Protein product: CASRGQGYTDTQYF.